Following are 32 T cell receptor beta chains from one sample sequenced in a study of breast tumors, draining lymph nodes, adjacent tissues. TCRdb processed the multiplex PCR reads anew with MiXCR; each CDR3 protein has one entry. The table shows 290,000 or so distinct CDR3 sequences, with about 30% occurring only once. Breast cancer patients provided tissue from their axillary draining lymph nodes. The sequenced sample was axillary lymph node tissue. These receptors originate from a female donor with breast cancer. Some clones in this sample may be carry-over from other donors' samples.

The sample holds many counts of this clonotype. This chain uses TRBV7-2 with TRBJ1-2, with no clear D. The CDR3 runs 14 residues. V was clipped by 0 bases and J by 5 bases, with 10 bases between them. CDR1 and CDR2 from the germline V gene are SGHTA and FQGNSA. DNA of the CDR3: TGTGCCAGCAGCTTAGCACAGTCTTCATATGGCTACACCTTC. This sequence encodes CASSLAQSSYGYTF.

Ten or more counts support this clonotype. This chain links TRBV24-1 with TRBJ2-7, with 10 bases fitting TRBD2. V was clipped by 3 bases and J by 2 bases; unmatched bases: 3. Per the germline V gene, CDR1 is KGHDR and CDR2 is SFDVKD. This CDR3 has 15 amino acids. In nucleotides, the CDR3 is TGTGCCACCAGTGATGGACTAGCGGCTACCTACGAGCAGTACTTC. It specifies CATSDGLAATYEQYF.

This clonotype was counted ten times or more. CDR3 sequence reads: CASSQDRSKSSYEQYF. The DNA for the CDR3 is TGTGCCAGCAGCCAAGACCGCTCTAAGAGCTCCTACGAGCAGTACTTC. V is TRBV7-9 and J is TRBJ2-7, with D uncertain. The CDR3 is 16 amino acids. CDR1 is SEHNR and CDR2 is FQNEAQ in the germline V gene (reference sequence). The V end was cut by 5 bases, the J end by 0 bases, with 17 bases between. The full variable domain, its missing parts supplied by reference TRBV7-9 and TRBJ2-7, is DTGVSQNPRHKITKRGQNVTFRCDPISEHNRLYWYRQTLGQGPEFLTYFQNEAQLEKSRLLSDRFSAERPKGSFSTLEIQRTEQGDSAMYLCASSQDRSKSSYEQYFGPGTRLTVT.

This clonotype has just a few counts. CDR3 bases: TGCGCCAGCAGTTTAAGCAGGTTGAACACTGAAGCTTTCTTT. Encoded protein: CASSLSRLNTEAFF. V usage is TRBV10-1 and J usage is TRBJ1-1; D gene uncertain. This CDR3 is 14 amino acids long. V gave up 5 bases and J gave up 0 bases, with 10 bases separating them. The germline V gene encodes CDR1 WNHNN and CDR2 SYGVQD (reference sequence).

This clonotype occurred many times. The J gene is TRBJ2-1, the V gene TRBV6-5, with D hard to call. Trimming left V 7 bases short and J 0 bases short, with 13 bases between. CDR3 length: 15 residues. CDR1 MNHEY and CDR2 SVGAGI come from the germline V gene. The CDR3 DNA sequence: TGTGCCAGCACTCCACGCTTAGTCTCCTACAATGAGCAGTTCTTC. This gives the protein CASTPRLVSYNEQFF.

This clonotype was seen at least ten times. This chain uses TRBV7-2 with TRBJ2-2, with D possibly TRBD2 on 6 matching bases. The CDR3 runs 16 residues. Per germline, CDR1 SGHTA and CDR2 FQGNSA. Trimming removed 1 base at V and 0 bases at J, with 9 bases between. The DNA of the CDR3 is TGTGCCAGCAGCTTAGATGCGGGACCGAACACCGGGGAGCTGTTTTTT. Protein: CASSLDAGPNTGELFF.

There are many counts of this clonotype. The gene calls are TRBV29-1 and TRBJ2-5; D is ambiguous. V gave up 4 bases and J gave up 5 bases, with 5 bases separating them. Germline V gives CDR1 SQVTM, CDR2 ANQGSEA. The CDR3 extends over 10 amino acids. As DNA, the CDR3 is TGCAGCGTTGGCCTGGAGACCCAGTACTTC. Its protein is CSVGLETQYF.

This clonotype was detected many times. This sequence joins TRBV11-3 and TRBJ2-7, with 10 nucleotides matching TRBD2. Trimming cost V 4 bases and J 6 bases; bases outside gene matches: 21. There are 19 residues in the CDR3. Germline lookup yields CDR1 SGHNT and CDR2 YENEEA. CDR3 sequence reads: CASSSPSRLAGAVRSEQYF. The CDR3 DNA is TGTGCCAGCAGCTCTCCCTCGCGACTAGCGGGCGCGGTAAGGAGCGAGCAGTACTTC.

Remarks on this clonotype: A much larger clone lies a single base off, so this may be a read error. The chain joins TRBV7-3 to TRBJ2-1; TRBD2 matches at 10 bases. This CDR3 spans 17 amino acids. The trim removed 2 bases at V and 7 bases at J, leaving 11 bases unmatched. Germline V gives CDR1 SGHTA, CDR2 FQGTGA. CDR3 in DNA: TGTGCCAGCAGCTTATTGAGCGGGAGGGTCCAAAGGAATGAGCAGTTCTTC. Translated, it gives CASSLLSGRVQRNEQFF.

This clonotype showed up many times. A single base separates this from a much larger clone, so it may be a read error. The J gene is TRBJ2-3, the V gene TRBV7-8, with D unclear. The CDR3 consists of 15 residues. Per the germline V gene, CDR1 is SGHVS and CDR2 is FQNEAQ. The CDR3 here is CASSLARRPTDAQYF. CDR3 DNA: TGTGCCAGCAGCTTAGCCAGGAGACCCACAGATGCGCAGTATTTT.

V gene TRBV7-9 combines with J gene TRBJ2-1; 9 bases are shared with TRBD2. This CDR3 has 15 residues. CDR1 SEHNR and CDR2 FQNEAQ come from the germline V gene (reference sequence). J gave up 6 bases and V 10 bases, and 13 bases lay outside the gene matches. The DNA of the CDR3 is TGTGCCACCGAGATTAAAGCGGGAGGCTTCAATGAGCAGTTCTTC. Its protein is CATEIKAGGFNEQFF. The entire variable domain, with the rest obtained from reference TRBV7-9 and TRBJ2-1, is as follows: DTGVSQNPRHKITKRGQNVTFRCDPISEHNRLYWYRQTLGQGPEFLTYFQNEAQLEKSRLLSDRFSAERPKGSFSTLEIQRTEQGDSAMYLCATEIKAGGFNEQFFGPGTRLTVL.

This clonotype was detected only a few times. V is TRBV7-9 and J is TRBJ1-6; D might be TRBD1 (6 bases). This CDR3 contains 17 residues. Germline V gene lookup returns CDR1 SEHNR and CDR2 FQNEAQ (reference sequence). The V gene lost 8 bases and the J gene lost 7 bases, with 24 bases spanning the gap. DNA of the CDR3: TGTGCCAGCTCCCTAGGACCGGGCAATAGGGGGAATTCACCCCTCCACTTT. This gives the protein CASSLGPGNRGNSPLHF.

CDR3: CASSLGFVAGGEDTQYF. The CDR3 nucleotides read TGTGCCAGCAGTCTAGGGTTTGTAGCGGGAGGGGAAGATACGCAGTATTTT. The rearrangement uses TRBV6-1 and TRBJ2-3, with TRBD2 identical over 11 bases. Germline V gene sequence: CDR1 MNHNS, CDR2 SASEGT. The CDR3 is 17 residues long. V lost 5 bases and J lost 5; bases outside the gene matches: 12.

Remarks on this clonotype: This could be a read error, since a much larger clone is one nucleotide away. The chain combines TRBV6-1 with TRBJ1-5; D ambiguous. Germline V gene lookup returns CDR1 MNHNS and CDR2 SASEGT. Trimming removed 6 bases at V and 4 bases at J, with 13 bases between. The CDR3 extends over 14 amino acids. The CDR3 sequence is CASRRVVRNQPQHF. The CDR3 DNA reads as TGTGCCAGCAGGCGGGTCGTAAGAAATCAGCCCCAGCATTTT.

The J gene is TRBJ2-7, the V gene TRBV12-3 or TRBV12-4; 12 bases match TRBD2. The CDR3 sequence is 19 residues long. V trimming: 5 bases; J trimming: 2 bases; junction bases outside the gene matches: 16. The CDR3 coding sequence is TGTGCCAGCAGTCGAATTAGACCGGGACTAGCGGGTAAAACCTACGAGCAGTACTTC. This gives the protein CASSRIRPGLAGKTYEQYF.

This clonotype showed up many times. The rearrangement joins TRBV7-2 to TRBJ2-7; maybe TRBD2 (5 bases). V lost 2 bases and J 3 bases, leaving 17 bases between the germline ends. The germline gives CDR1 SGHTA, CDR2 FQGNSA. The length of the CDR3 is 16 residues. The CDR3 nucleotides read TGTGCCAGCAGCTTATCGTCCCAGCGGAAGTACTACGAGCAGTACTTC. It specifies CASSLSSQRKYYEQYF.

This clonotype turned up a few times. The V call is TRBV4-2, the J call TRBJ2-2; 7 bases agree with TRBD1. This CDR3 region has 16 residues. Per the germline V gene, CDR1 is LGHNA and CDR2 is YNFKEQ. Trimming removed 5 bases from V and 5 bases from J; junction bases left unmatched: 11. The CDR3 is CASSFSRDSPTGELFF. CDR3 sequence (DNA): TGTGCCAGCAGCTTTTCAAGGGACAGTCCTACCGGGGAGCTGTTTTTT.

J is TRBJ1-5 and V is TRBV24-1; 7 nucleotides line up with TRBD1. CDR1 is KGHDR and CDR2 is SFDVKD in the germline V gene. CDR3 length: 14 amino acids. The J segment lost 2 bases and the V segment lost 5 bases, leaving 2 bases of the junction unmatched. CDR3 sequence reads: CATSVGQGNQPQHF. The CDR3 bases are TGTGCCACCAGTGTTGGACAGGGCAATCAGCCCCAGCATTTT.

This clonotype was recorded at least ten times. The chain joins TRBV5-1 to TRBJ2-5; a possible D gene is TRBD2 (6 bases). The germline CDR1 and CDR2 sequences are SGHRS and YFSETQ. The V end was cut by 2 bases, the J end by 2 bases, with 10 bases between. This CDR3 is 14 amino acids long. CDR3 region: CASSLPGLQETQYF. The DNA of the CDR3 is TGCGCCAGCAGCTTACCGGGACTTCAAGAGACCCAGTACTTC.

About this clonotype: Because it lacks the conserved phenylalanine or tryptophan at the end, this CDR3 is likely a read error. The DNA is omitted, as the CDR3 cannot be located on it reliably, and the CDR3 follows TCRdb's listing. The chain is built from TRBV10-1 and TRBJ2-2; TRBD2 is the table's D call and was not checked against the DNA. The CDR3 spans 16 amino acids, including both terminal residues. CDR1 WNHNN and CDR2 SYGVQD come from the germline V gene (reference sequence). CDR3 region: CASRQLAGRNTGERMS.

CDR3 amino acids: CASSRPDRAPENIQYF. The DNA of the CDR3 is TGTGCCAGCAGTCGCCCCGACAGGGCGCCCGAAAACATTCAGTACTTC. This chain uses TRBV12-3 or TRBV12-4 with TRBJ2-4; 7 bases match TRBD1. V dropped 5 bases and J dropped 5; count of bases not matched to a gene: 12. This CDR3 contains 16 residues.

The chain combines TRBV10-3 with TRBJ1-5; weak D call: TRBD1 (6 bases). Trimming pared 4 bases from V and 9 bases from J, leaving 19 bases between. The germline CDR1 and CDR2 sequences are ENHRY and SYGVKD. The CDR3 contains 15 residues. Here the CDR3 reads CAISGGRGGGRPQHF. CDR3 nucleotide sequence: TGTGCCATCAGTGGGGGGAGGGGGGGGGGTCGGCCCCAGCATTTT.

Worth noting for this clonotype: A much larger clone lies a single base off, so this may be a read error. This sequence joins TRBV30 and TRBJ1-4, with D possibly TRBD1 on 5 matching bases. Trimming removed 2 bases from V and 8 bases from J, with 15 bases in between. Germline V gives CDR1 GTSNPN, CDR2 SVGIG (reference sequence). The CDR3 spans 14 residues. As DNA, the CDR3 is TGTGCCTGGAGTACAGGAAGGGTCTCCGAAAAACTGTTTTTT. Translation: CAWSTGRVSEKLFF.

This rearrangement joins TRBV5-1 to TRBJ2-2, with 7 positions matching TRBD2. The CDR3 covers 16 residues. Unmatched junction bases numbered 6, after V lost 0 bases and J lost 4 bases. Germline values: CDR1 SGHRS, CDR2 YFSETQ. The CDR3 nucleotides are TGCGCCAGCAGCTTGGGGCAGGGAGGGTTCACCGGGGAGCTGTTTTTT. Its protein product is CASSLGQGGFTGELFF.

On this clonotype itself: One end of the junction is discordant with germline, which a read error may explain. The rearrangement uses TRBV7-2 and TRBJ2-7; 14 bases are a match to TRBD2. The CDR3 length is 16 residues. Germline lookup yields CDR1 SGHTA and CDR2 FQGNSA. The CDR3 DNA sequence: TGCGCCAGCAGCCGACCGACTAGCGGGAGGGCCTGCGAGCAGTACTTC. Its protein is CASSRPTSGRACEQYF.

The V and J genes are TRBV12-3 or TRBV12-4 and TRBJ1-5; possibly TRBD1 for D (5 bases). CDR3 length: 15 residues. V was pared by 6 bases and J by 2 bases, with 14 bases between. The CDR3 region has the DNA TGTGCCAGCAGCTTGGGGCGGGACCGCAATCAGCCCCAGCATTTT. It translates to CASSLGRDRNQPQHF.

There are a few counts of this clonotype. The chain combines TRBV18 with TRBJ2-7; TRBD2 agrees at 7 bases. This CDR3 has 16 amino acids. Germline loops: CDR1 KGHSH, CDR2 LQKENI. With 3 bases clipped from V and 0 bases from J, the junction kept 8 bases outside the gene matches. The DNA for the CDR3 is TGTGCCAGCTCACCGCACGGGGGGAGCCTCTCCTACGAGCAGTACTTC. Protein product: CASSPHGGSLSYEQYF.

A few counts support this clonotype. The gene calls are TRBV6-5 and TRBJ2-2, with D hard to call. V lost 8 bases and J 6 bases, leaving 16 bases between the germline ends. CDR1 MNHEY and CDR2 SVGAGI come from the germline V gene. The CDR3 spans 14 residues. The CDR3: CASGWWEKAGELFF. The CDR3 bases are TGTGCCAGCGGGTGGTGGGAAAAGGCCGGGGAGCTGTTTTTT.

Regarding this clonotype: One junction end disagrees with the germline gene, perhaps due to a read error. The V gene is TRBV12-3 or TRBV12-4, the J gene TRBJ2-5, with D hard to call. The CDR3 is made up of 14 amino acids. CDR3 DNA sequence: TGTGCCAGCAGCGTTGAACGGGTGCGAGAGACCCAGTACTTT. Its protein is CASSVERVRETQYF.

This rearrangement joins TRBV10-3 to TRBJ1-6; TRBD1 matches at 8 bases. The CDR3 has 14 amino acids. Germline CDR1 reads ENHRY; CDR2 reads SYGVKD. V lost 3 bases and J lost 6; bases outside the gene matches: 1. Here the CDR3 DNA reads TGTGCCATCAGTGATCAGGGGGCTAATTCACCCCTCCACTTT. It encodes CAISDQGANSPLHF.

The chain uses TRBV15 and TRBJ1-4, with 8 bases matching TRBD1. The V gene's germline CDR1 is LNHNV and CDR2 YYDKDF (reference sequence). This CDR3 comprises 14 residues. Losses at the gene ends were 6 bases for V and 3 bases for J; bases not matched to a gene: 3. CDR3 amino acids: CATRRTGSNEKLFF. Written as DNA, the CDR3 is TGTGCCACCAGAAGGACAGGGTCTAATGAAAAACTGTTTTTT.

This clonotype was picked up one time. The chain couples TRBV6-1 to TRBJ1-1; D may be TRBD1 (5 bases). Germline V gene sequence: CDR1 MNHNS, CDR2 SASEGT. The length of the CDR3 is 14 residues. Trimming left V 5 bases short and J 1 base short, with 11 bases between. CDR3 sequence (DNA): TGTGCCAGCAGTAGGGACTTCTCGAACACTGAAGCTTTCTTT. Its translation is CASSRDFSNTEAFF.